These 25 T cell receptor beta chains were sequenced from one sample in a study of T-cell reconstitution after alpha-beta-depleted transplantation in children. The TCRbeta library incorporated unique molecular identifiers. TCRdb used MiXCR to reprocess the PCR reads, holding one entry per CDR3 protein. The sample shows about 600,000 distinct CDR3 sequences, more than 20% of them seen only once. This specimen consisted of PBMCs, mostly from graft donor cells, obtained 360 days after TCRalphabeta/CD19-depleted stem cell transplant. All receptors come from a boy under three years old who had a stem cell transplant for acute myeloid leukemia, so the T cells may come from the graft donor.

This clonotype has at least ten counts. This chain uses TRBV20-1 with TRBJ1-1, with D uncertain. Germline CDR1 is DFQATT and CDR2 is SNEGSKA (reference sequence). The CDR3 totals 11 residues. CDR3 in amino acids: CISGRNTEAFF. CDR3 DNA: TGCATCTCTGGGAGGAACACTGAAGCTTTCTTT.

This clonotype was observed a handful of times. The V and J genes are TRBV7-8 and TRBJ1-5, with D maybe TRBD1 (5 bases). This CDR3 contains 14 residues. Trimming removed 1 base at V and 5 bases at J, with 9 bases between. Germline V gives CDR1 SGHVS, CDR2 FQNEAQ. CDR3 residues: CASSLGQGDQPQHF. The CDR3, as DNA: TGTGCCAGCAGCTTAGGTCAGGGTGATCAGCCCCAGCATTTT.

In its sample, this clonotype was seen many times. CDR3 amino acids: CATSRDVKRGSYNEQFF. In DNA form, the CDR3 reads TGTGCCACCAGCAGAGACGTAAAGAGGGGTTCCTACAATGAGCAGTTCTTC. This sequence joins TRBV15 and TRBJ2-1; possibly TRBD1 or TRBD2 for D (5 bases each). V was trimmed by 0 bases and J by 1 base, leaving 13 bases between them. From germline, CDR1 is LNHNV and CDR2 YYDKDF (reference sequence). There are 17 residues in the CDR3.

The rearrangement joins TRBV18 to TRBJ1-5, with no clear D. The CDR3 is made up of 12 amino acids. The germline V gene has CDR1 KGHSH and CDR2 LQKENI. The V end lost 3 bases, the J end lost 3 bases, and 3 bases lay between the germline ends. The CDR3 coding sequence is TGTGCCAGCTCACCCTTCAATCAGCCCCAGCATTTT. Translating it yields CASSPFNQPQHF.

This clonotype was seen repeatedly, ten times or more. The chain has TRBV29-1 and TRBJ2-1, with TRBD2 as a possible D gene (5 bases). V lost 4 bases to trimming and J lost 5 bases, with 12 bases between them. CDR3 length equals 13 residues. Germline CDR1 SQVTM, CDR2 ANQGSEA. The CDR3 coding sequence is TGCAGCGTTGGGAGGTGGCCCGACAATGAGCAGTTCTTC. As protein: CSVGRWPDNEQFF.

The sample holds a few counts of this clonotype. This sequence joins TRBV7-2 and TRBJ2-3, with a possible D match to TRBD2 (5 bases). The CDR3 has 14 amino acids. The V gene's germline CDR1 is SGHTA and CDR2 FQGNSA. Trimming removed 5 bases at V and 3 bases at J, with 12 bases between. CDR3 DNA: TGTGCCAGCAGCACCTCTCTAGCAACAGATACGCAGTATTTT. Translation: CASSTSLATDTQYF.

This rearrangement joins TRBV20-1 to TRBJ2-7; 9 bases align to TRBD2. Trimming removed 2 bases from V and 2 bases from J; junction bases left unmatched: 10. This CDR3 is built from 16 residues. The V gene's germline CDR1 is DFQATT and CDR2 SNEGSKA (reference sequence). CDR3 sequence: CSARSSGGLGPYEQYF. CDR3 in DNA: TGCAGTGCTAGAAGTAGCGGGGGACTCGGGCCCTACGAGCAGTACTTC.

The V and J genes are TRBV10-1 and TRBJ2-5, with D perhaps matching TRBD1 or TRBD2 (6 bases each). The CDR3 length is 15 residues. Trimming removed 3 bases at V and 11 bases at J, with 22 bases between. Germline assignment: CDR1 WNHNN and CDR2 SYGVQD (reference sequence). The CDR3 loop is CASSDYREALVGQYF. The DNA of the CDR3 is TGCGCCAGCAGTGACTACAGGGAGGCCCTAGTGGGACAGTACTTC.

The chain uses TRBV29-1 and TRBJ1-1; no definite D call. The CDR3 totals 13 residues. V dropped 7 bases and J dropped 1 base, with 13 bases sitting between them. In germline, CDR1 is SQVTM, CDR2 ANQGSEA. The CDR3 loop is CSAYKRKNTEAFF. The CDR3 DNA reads TGCAGCGCCTACAAAAGGAAGAACACTGAAGCTTTCTTT.

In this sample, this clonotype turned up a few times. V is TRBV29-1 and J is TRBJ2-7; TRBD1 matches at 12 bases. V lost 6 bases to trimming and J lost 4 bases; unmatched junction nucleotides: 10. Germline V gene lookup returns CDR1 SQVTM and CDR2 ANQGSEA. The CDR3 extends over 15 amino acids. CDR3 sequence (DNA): TGCAGCGTATCACCGGGACAGGGGGCGAGGTACGAGCAGTACTTC. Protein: CSVSPGQGARYEQYF.

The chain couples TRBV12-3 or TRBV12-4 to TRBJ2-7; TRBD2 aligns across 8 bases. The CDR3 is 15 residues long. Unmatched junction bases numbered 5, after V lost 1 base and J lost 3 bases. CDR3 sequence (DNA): TGTGCCAGCAGTTTAGGGCGGGGGGCAAGCTACGAGCAGTACTTC. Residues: CASSLGRGASYEQYF.

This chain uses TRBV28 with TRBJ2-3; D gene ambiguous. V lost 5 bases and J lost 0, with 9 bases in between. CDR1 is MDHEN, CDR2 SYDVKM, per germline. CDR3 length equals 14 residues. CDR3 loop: CASSVVPSTDTQYF. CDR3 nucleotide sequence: TGTGCCAGCAGTGTAGTCCCCAGCACAGATACGCAGTATTTT.

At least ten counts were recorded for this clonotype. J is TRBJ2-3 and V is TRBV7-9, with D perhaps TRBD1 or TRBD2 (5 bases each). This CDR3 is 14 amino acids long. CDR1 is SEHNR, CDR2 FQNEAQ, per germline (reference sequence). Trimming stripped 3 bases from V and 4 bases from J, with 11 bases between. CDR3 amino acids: CASSFSGAPDTQYF. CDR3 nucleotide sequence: TGTGCCAGCAGCTTTTCCGGGGCCCCAGATACGCAGTATTTT.

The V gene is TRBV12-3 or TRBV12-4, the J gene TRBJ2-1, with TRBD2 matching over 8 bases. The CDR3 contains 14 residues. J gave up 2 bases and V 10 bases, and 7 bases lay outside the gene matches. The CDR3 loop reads CANSHSGAYNEQFF. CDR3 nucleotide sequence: TGTGCCAACAGCCATAGCGGGGCCTACAATGAGCAGTTCTTC.

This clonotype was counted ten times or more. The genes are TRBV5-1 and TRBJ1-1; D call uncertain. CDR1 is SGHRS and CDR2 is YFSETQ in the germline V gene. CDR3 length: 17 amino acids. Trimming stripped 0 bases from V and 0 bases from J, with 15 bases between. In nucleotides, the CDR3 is TGCGCCAGCAGCTTGGGAATCTTAACCCGCTTGAACACTGAAGCTTTCTTT. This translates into CASSLGILTRLNTEAFF.

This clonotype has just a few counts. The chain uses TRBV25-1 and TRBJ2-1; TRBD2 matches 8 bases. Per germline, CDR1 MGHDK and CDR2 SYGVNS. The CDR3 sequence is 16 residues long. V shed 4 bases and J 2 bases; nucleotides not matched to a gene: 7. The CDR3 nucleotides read TGTGCCAGCAGTGGGACACCGGGACTAGCCTACAATGAGCAGTTCTTC. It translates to CASSGTPGLAYNEQFF.

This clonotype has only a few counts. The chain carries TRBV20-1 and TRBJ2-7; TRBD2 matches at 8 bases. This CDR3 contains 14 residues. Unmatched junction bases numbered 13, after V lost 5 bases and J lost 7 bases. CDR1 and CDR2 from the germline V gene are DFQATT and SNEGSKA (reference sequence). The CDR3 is CSAPRGGGRSEQYF. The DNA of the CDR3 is TGCAGTGCTCCCCGAGGCGGGGGGAGGTCGGAGCAGTACTTC.

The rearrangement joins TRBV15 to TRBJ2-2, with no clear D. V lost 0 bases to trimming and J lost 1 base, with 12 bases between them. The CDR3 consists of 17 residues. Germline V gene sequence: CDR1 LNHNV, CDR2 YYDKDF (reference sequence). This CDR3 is CATSRDLSNLNTGELFF. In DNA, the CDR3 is TGTGCCACCAGCAGAGATCTCAGCAACCTGAACACCGGGGAGCTGTTTTTT.

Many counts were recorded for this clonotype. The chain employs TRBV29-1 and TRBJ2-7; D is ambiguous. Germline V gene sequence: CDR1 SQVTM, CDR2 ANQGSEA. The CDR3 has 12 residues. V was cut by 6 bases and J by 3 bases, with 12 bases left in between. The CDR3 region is CSVMTPYYEQYV. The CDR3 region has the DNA TGCAGCGTAATGACCCCTTACTACGAGCAGTACGTC.

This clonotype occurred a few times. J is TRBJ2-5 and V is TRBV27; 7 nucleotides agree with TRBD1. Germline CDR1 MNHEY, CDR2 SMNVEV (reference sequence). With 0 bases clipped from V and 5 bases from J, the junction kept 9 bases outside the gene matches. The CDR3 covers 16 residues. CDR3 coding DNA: TGTGCCAGCAGTTTATCTTGGCAGGGGGTGTGGGAGACCCAGTACTTC. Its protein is CASSLSWQGVWETQYF.

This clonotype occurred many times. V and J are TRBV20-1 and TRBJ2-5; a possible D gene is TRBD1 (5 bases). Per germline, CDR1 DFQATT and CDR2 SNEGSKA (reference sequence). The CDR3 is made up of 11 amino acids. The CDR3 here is CSATDQETQYF. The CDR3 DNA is TGCAGCGCGACAGATCAAGAGACCCAGTACTTC.

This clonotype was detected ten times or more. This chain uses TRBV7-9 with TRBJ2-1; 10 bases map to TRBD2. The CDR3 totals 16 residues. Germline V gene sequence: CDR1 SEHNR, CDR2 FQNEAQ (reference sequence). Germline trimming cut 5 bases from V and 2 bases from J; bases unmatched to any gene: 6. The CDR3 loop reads CASSPAGTSAYNEQFF. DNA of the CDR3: TGTGCCAGCAGCCCAGCCGGGACTAGCGCCTACAATGAGCAGTTCTTC.

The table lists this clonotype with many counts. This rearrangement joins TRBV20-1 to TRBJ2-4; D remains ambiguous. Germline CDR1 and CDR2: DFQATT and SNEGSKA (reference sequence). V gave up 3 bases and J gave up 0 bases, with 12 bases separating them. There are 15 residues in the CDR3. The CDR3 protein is CSARLAGRAKNIQYF. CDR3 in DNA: TGCAGTGCTAGGTTGGCAGGTAGAGCCAAAAACATTCAGTACTTC.

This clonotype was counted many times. The CDR3 is CASSLPGGYGYTF. CDR3 DNA sequence: TGTGCCAGCAGTTTACCAGGGGGTTATGGCTACACCTTC. The chain joins TRBV12-3 or TRBV12-4 to TRBJ1-2, with 7 bases matching TRBD1. The V gene end was trimmed by 2 bases and the J gene end by 5 bases; junction bases not matched to a gene: 2. This CDR3 comprises 13 residues.

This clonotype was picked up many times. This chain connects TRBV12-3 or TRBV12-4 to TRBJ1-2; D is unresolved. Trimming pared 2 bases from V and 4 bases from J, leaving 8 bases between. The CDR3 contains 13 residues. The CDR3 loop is CASSLRSFYGYTF. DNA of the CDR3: TGTGCCAGCAGTTTAAGGTCCTTCTATGGCTACACCTTC.